The sequence of this T cell receptor beta chain was determined in a study of T cells in Graves' hyperthyroidism and ophthalmopathy. For Graves' hyperthyroidism to be stable, ophthalmopathy could not progress within 18 months. A patient was excluded if there was uncontrolled infection, other autoimmune disease, pregnancy or lactation. The authors obtained PBMCs from around 11 ml of fresh peripheral blood. This CDR3 region has 14 residues. Trimming removed 6 bases from V and 4 bases from J, with 15 bases in between. Germline V CDR1 and CDR2: SGHAT, FQNNGV. RNA transcripts provided the source from which TCR beta CDR3 regions were amplified. A first-round RT-PCR of the TCR CDR3 used the HTBI primer set. TCRdb recomputed calls from the multiplex PCR reads with MiXCR, one row per CDR3 protein. The table shows 650,000 to 700,000 distinct CDR3 sequences, with 17% occurring only once.

The sequenced sample consisted of blood. J is TRBJ1-2 and V is TRBV11-2; D is possibly TRBD1 (6 bases). The receptor comes from a man aged 50 to 60 with Graves' hyperthyroidism. Here the CDR3 reads CASSLRTETYGYTF. CDR3 DNA: TGTGCCAGCAGTCTTAGGACAGAGACCTATGGCTACACCTTC. Drawing the rest from reference TRBV11-2 and TRBJ1-2, the complete variable domain is EAGVAQSPRYKIIEKRQSVAFWCNPISGHATLYWYQQILGQGPKLLIQFQNNGVVDDSQLPKDRFSAERLKGVDSTLKIQPAKLEDSAVYLCASSLRTETYGYTFGSGTRLTVV.